Given below is one T cell receptor beta chain in context. Assay used: immunoSEQ multiplex PCR; TCRdb lists only in-frame clones, some missing. The table lists fewer than 1.6 million clones, 97% to 99% of them singletons. The germline gives CDR1 SEHNR, CDR2 FQNEAQ (reference sequence). The ends were cut back, 5 bases at V and 0 bases at J, with 15 bases in the middle. This CDR3 spans 16 amino acids. Only Caucasian adults living in Nashville, Tennessee served as donors. These data belong to a study of shared clonotypes between healthy human individuals. The specimen was naive CD4+ T cells sorted from blood. Subset: CD45RA+ positively selected. The receptor was isolated from a man aged 30 to 45 in good health. The V and J genes are TRBV7-9 and TRBJ2-3; D may match TRBD1 or TRBD2 (5 bases each). The CDR3 DNA is TGTGCCAGCAGCCCCTTGGGGGTAATGAGCACAGATACGCAGTATTTT. This translates into CASSPLGVMSTDTQYF.